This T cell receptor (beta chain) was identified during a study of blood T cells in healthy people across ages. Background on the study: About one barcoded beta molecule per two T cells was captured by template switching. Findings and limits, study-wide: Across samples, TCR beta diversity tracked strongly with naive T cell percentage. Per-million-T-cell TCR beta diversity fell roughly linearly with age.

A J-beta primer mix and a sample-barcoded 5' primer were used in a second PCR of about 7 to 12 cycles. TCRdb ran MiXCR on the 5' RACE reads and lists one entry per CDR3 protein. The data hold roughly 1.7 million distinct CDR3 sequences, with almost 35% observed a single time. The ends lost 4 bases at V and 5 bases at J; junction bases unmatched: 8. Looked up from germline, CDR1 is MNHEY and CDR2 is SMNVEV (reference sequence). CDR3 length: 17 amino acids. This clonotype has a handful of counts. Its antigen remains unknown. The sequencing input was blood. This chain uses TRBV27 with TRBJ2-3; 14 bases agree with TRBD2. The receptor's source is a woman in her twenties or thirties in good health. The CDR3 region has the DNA TGTGCCAGCAGTTGGGGGCGGGGACTAGCGGGAGAAGATACGCAGTATTTT. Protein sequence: CASSWGRGLAGEDTQYF.